One and the same sample provided the 23 T cell receptor beta chains below, sequenced in a study of cytomegalovirus exposure and HLA in healthy donors. Primers for the PCR totalled 60 Vbeta and 13 Jbeta. Data came from immunoSEQ multiplex PCR; TCRdb stores just in-frame clones and leaves some out. The sample yields tens of thousands of clones, approximately 70% seen once. The sample consisted of PBMCs. These receptors were taken from a male donor in good health and CMV-seropositive.

The rearrangement uses TRBV15 and TRBJ2-5; possible D gene TRBD2, 5 bases. The germline CDR1 and CDR2 sequences are LNHNV and YYDKDF (reference sequence). V lost 0 bases and J lost 5, with 13 bases in between. The CDR3 consists of 15 residues. The CDR3 is CATSRDRRTGETQYF. The CDR3 DNA sequence: TGTGCCACCAGCAGAGACCGTCGGACTGGGGAGACCCAGTACTTC.

This clone was counted only a few times. The J gene is TRBJ2-5, the V gene TRBV5-1, with D perhaps matching TRBD2 (6 bases). The CDR3 has 14 residues. CDR1 is SGHRS and CDR2 is YFSETQ in the germline V gene. Deletions cut 1 base from V and 4 bases from J, with 11 bases between. The CDR3 DNA sequence: TGCGCCAGCAGCTTGTCGGGGGTTGGAGAGACCCAGTACTTC. Its translation: CASSLSGVGETQYF.

V and J are TRBV19 and TRBJ2-1; 7 bases are shared with TRBD1. The CDR3 consists of 19 residues. With 3 bases clipped from V and 4 bases from J, the junction kept 18 bases outside the gene matches. Germline V CDR1 and CDR2: LNHDA, SQIVND (reference sequence). Here the CDR3 reads CASSMRDSPSRQGYNEQFF. The CDR3 DNA sequence: TGTGCCAGTAGTATGAGGGACAGTCCCTCCCGCCAGGGATACAATGAGCAGTTCTTC.

The CDR3 is CASSLGGGVNTEAFF. The CDR3 coding sequence is TGCGCCAGCAGCTTGGGAGGGGGCGTGAACACTGAAGCTTTCTTT. The V gene is TRBV5-1, the J gene TRBJ1-1; 7 bases match TRBD1. Germline CDR1 and CDR2: SGHRS and YFSETQ. Losses at the gene ends were 0 bases for V and 0 bases for J; bases not matched to a gene: 2. The CDR3 totals 15 residues.

The J gene is TRBJ2-5, the V gene TRBV5-1; 11 nucleotides align to TRBD2. Germline assignment: CDR1 SGHRS and CDR2 YFSETQ. The CDR3 runs to 16 residues. V was pared by 0 bases and J by 2 bases, with 3 bases of the junction left unmatched. CDR3 protein: CASSLAPSGGQETQYF. The CDR3 DNA reads as TGCGCCAGCAGCTTGGCGCCTAGCGGGGGGCAAGAGACCCAGTACTTC.

The rearrangement links TRBV27 to TRBJ1-2, with TRBD1 identical over 11 bases. J lost 2 bases, V lost 2 bases, and 4 bases had no gene match. The germline gives CDR1 MNHEY, CDR2 SMNVEV (reference sequence). There are 16 residues in the CDR3. The CDR3 reads CASSLRGTGGNYGYTF. The CDR3 nucleotides are TGTGCCAGCAGTTTAAGGGGGACAGGGGGAAACTATGGCTACACCTTC.

A single count supports this clone. The V call is TRBV6-6, the J call TRBJ2-1; the D gene is possibly TRBD2 (5 bases). With 3 bases removed from V and 8 bases from J, the gap between germline ends came to 14 bases. The germline gives CDR1 MNHNY, CDR2 SVGAGI (reference sequence). This CDR3 spans 14 amino acids. The CDR3 DNA reads as TGTGCCAGCAGTTATGGTGGGAGTGCGGATGAGCAGTTCTTC. Its protein product is CASSYGGSADEQFF.

This chain links TRBV29-1 with TRBJ1-2, with 7 positions matching TRBD1. The CDR3 consists of 12 residues. J gave up 7 bases and V 4 bases, and 6 bases lay outside the gene matches. CDR1 SQVTM and CDR2 ANQGSEA come from the germline V gene. CDR3 nucleotide sequence: TGCAGCGTTGCCGTACAGGGGAGTGGCTACACCTTC. This encodes CSVAVQGSGYTF.

The V gene is TRBV7-9, the J gene TRBJ1-2; 9 bases match TRBD1. With 5 bases clipped from V and 2 bases from J, the junction kept 6 bases outside the gene matches. Per germline, CDR1 SEHNR and CDR2 FQNEAQ (reference sequence). The CDR3 is made up of 15 amino acids. This CDR3 reads CASSPRTGVNYGYTF. For the CDR3, the DNA is TGTGCCAGCAGCCCCCGGACAGGGGTCAACTATGGCTACACCTTC.

The chain uses TRBV19 and TRBJ2-7; D might be TRBD2 (6 bases). V lost 3 bases to trimming and J lost 4 bases, with 16 bases between them. The CDR3 extends over 15 amino acids. Germline lookup yields CDR1 LNHDA and CDR2 SQIVND (reference sequence). CDR3 nucleotide sequence: TGTGCCAGTAGTATCGGCGGGGCGCCTGGGTACGAGCAGTACTTC. Translating it yields CASSIGGAPGYEQYF. Combining the CDR3 with reference TRBV19 and TRBJ2-7 gives the whole variable domain DGGITQSPKYLFRKEGQNVTLSCEQNLNHDAMYWYRQDPGQGLRLIYYSQIVNDFQKGDIAEGYSVSREKKESFPLTVTSAQKNPTAFYLCASSIGGAPGYEQYFGPGTRLTVT.

This clone was detected a few times. The chain combines TRBV7-9 with TRBJ1-3; 8 positions match TRBD1. The J segment lost 3 bases and the V segment lost 5 bases, leaving 3 bases of the junction unmatched. Germline V lookup: CDR1 SEHNR, CDR2 FQNEAQ (reference sequence). The CDR3 consists of 14 residues. CDR3 residues: CASSLDRGGNTIYF. The CDR3 region has the DNA TGTGCCAGCAGCCTAGACAGGGGTGGAAACACCATATATTTT.

This clone came up a few times. CDR3 amino acids: CASSWASGRETQYF. DNA for the CDR3: TGTGCCAGCAGCTGGGCCAGCGGGCGAGAGACCCAGTACTTC. The chain carries TRBV6-5 and TRBJ2-5, with D maybe TRBD2 (6 bases). The germline CDR1 and CDR2 sequences are MNHEY and SVGAGI. The CDR3 consists of 14 residues. The V end was cut by 6 bases, the J end by 4 bases, with 15 bases between.

The rearrangement links TRBV5-5 to TRBJ1-5, with unresolved D. V gave up 0 bases and J gave up 7 bases, with 11 bases separating them. The germline V gene encodes CDR1 SGHKS and CDR2 YYEKEE (reference sequence). This CDR3 region has 14 residues. The CDR3 DNA is TGTGCCAGCAGCTTGGGACGACTTGGGCAGCCCCAGCATTTT. Protein product: CASSLGRLGQPQHF.

The V gene is TRBV28, the J gene TRBJ1-2, with TRBD1 identical over 8 bases. In germline, CDR1 is MDHEN, CDR2 SYDVKM. The ends lost 5 bases at V and 4 bases at J; junction bases unmatched: 3. The CDR3 is made up of 13 amino acids. CDR3 DNA sequence: TGTGCCAGCAGTCGTACAGGGGGCTATGGCTACACCTTC. Protein product: CASSRTGGYGYTF.

The V and J genes are TRBV27 and TRBJ1-5; TRBD1 might be the D (6 bases). V lost 7 bases, J lost 5 bases, and 15 bases lay in between. Germline CDR1 MNHEY, CDR2 SMNVEV (reference sequence). This CDR3 contains 14 residues. The CDR3 sequence: CASKKGGPYQPQHF. The CDR3 region has the DNA TGTGCCAGCAAGAAAGGGGGACCCTATCAGCCCCAGCATTTT.

The rearrangement links TRBV30 to TRBJ1-5, with a weak D call TRBD1 (6 bases). The V gene's germline CDR1 is GTSNPN and CDR2 SVGIG (reference sequence). The CDR3 spans 13 residues. The V and J ends lost 1 base and 6 bases respectively, with 10 bases between them. This CDR3 reads CAWSEGDFQPQHF. In DNA, the CDR3 is TGTGCCTGGAGTGAGGGGGATTTTCAGCCCCAGCATTTT.

The V gene is TRBV4-1, the J gene TRBJ1-2, with TRBD1 identical over 8 bases. This CDR3 has 16 residues. The germline V gene has CDR1 MGHRA and CDR2 YSYEKL. Losses at the gene ends were 4 bases for V and 1 base for J; bases not matched to a gene: 8. The CDR3 sequence: CASSRGQGEVNYGYTF. DNA of the CDR3: TGCGCCAGCAGCCGTGGACAGGGCGAGGTTAACTATGGCTACACCTTC.

The CDR3 DNA follows: TGTGCCAGCAGTGTAGAGGGAGAAGCTTTCTTT. It encodes CASSVEGEAFF. J is TRBJ1-1 and V is TRBV2; D is undetermined. CDR1 SNHLY and CDR2 FYNNEI come from the germline V gene. V was trimmed by 4 bases and J by 8 bases, leaving 8 bases between them. CDR3 length equals 11 residues.

This clone has just a few counts. V gene TRBV5-1 combines with J gene TRBJ1-1; D may be TRBD1 (6 bases). Per germline, CDR1 SGHRS and CDR2 YFSETQ. Trimming removed 1 base at V and 1 base at J, with 8 bases between. The CDR3 contains 14 residues. The CDR3 sequence is CASSLQGQNTEAFF. The CDR3 DNA follows: TGCGCCAGCAGCTTGCAGGGACAGAACACTGAAGCTTTCTTT.

The chain combines TRBV30 with TRBJ2-2, with 7 bases fitting TRBD2. This CDR3 is built from 15 residues. The germline V gene has CDR1 GTSNPN and CDR2 SVGIG (reference sequence). J lost 3 bases, V lost 2 bases, and 6 bases had no gene match. DNA of the CDR3: TGTGCCTGGAGTTCCGCGGGAGCGGACACCGGGGAGCTGTTTTTT. Translation gives CAWSSAGADTGELFF.

V usage is TRBV19 and J usage is TRBJ2-1, with 10 bases that match TRBD2. With 3 bases clipped from V and 2 bases from J, the junction kept 7 bases outside the gene matches. CDR1 and CDR2 (germline): LNHDA, SQIVND (reference sequence). This CDR3 contains 17 residues. CDR3 sequence reads: CASSINQRGGPYNEQFF. CDR3 nucleotides: TGTGCCAGTAGTATTAATCAGCGGGGGGGCCCCTACAATGAGCAGTTCTTC.

The V call is TRBV2, the J call TRBJ1-1; D might be TRBD1 (6 bases). In germline, CDR1 is SNHLY, CDR2 FYNNEI. This CDR3 has 14 amino acids. V lost 11 bases to trimming and J lost 1 base, with 17 bases between them. CDR3 sequence reads: CASLYRVGNTEAFF. In DNA, the CDR3 is TGTGCCTCTTTATACAGGGTTGGGAACACTGAAGCTTTCTTT.

The chain joins TRBV30 to TRBJ2-7, with 9 bases lining up with TRBD2. CDR3 length: 14 amino acids. CDR1 GTSNPN and CDR2 SVGIG come from the germline V gene (reference sequence). V trimming: 0 bases; J trimming: 7 bases; junction bases outside the gene matches: 7. CDR3 DNA: TGTGCCTGGAGTGTCCGGCTAGCGGGGAGTGAGCAGTACTTC. It is translated as CAWSVRLAGSEQYF.